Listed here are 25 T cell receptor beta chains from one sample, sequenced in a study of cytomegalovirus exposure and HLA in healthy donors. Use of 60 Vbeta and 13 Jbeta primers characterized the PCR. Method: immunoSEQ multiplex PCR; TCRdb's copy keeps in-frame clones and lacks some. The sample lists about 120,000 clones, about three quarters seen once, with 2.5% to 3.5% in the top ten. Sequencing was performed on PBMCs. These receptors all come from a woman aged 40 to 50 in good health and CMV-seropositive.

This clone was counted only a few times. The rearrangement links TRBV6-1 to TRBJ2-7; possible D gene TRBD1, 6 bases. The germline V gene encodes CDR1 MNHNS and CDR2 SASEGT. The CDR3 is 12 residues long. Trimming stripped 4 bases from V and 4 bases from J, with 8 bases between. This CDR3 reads CASSATGYEQYF. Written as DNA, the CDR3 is TGTGCCAGCAGTGCGACAGGTTACGAGCAGTACTTC.

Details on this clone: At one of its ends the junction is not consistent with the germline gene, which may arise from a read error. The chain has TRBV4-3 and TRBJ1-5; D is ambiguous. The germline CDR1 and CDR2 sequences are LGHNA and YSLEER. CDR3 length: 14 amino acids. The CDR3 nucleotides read TGCGCCAGCAGCCAAGATCACGGGGATCAACCCCAGCATTTT. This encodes CASSQDHGDQPQHF.

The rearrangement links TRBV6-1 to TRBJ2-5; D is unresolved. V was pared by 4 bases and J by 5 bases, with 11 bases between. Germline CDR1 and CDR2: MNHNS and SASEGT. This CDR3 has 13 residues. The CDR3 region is CASSGPQWETQYF. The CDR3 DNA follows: TGTGCCAGCAGTGGCCCCCAGTGGGAGACCCAGTACTTC.

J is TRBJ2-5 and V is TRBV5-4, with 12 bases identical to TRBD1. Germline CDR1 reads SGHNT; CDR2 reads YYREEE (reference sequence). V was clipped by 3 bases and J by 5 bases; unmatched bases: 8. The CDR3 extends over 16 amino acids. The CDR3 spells CASSSRDRGREETQYF. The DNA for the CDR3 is TGTGCCAGCAGCTCCCGGGACAGGGGGCGGGAGGAGACCCAGTACTTC. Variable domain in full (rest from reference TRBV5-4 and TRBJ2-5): ETGVTQSPTHLIKTRGQQVTLRCSSQSGHNTVSWYQQALGQGPQFIFQYYREEENGRGNFPPRFSGLQFPNYSSELNVNALELDDSALYLCASSSRDRGREETQYFGPGTRLLVL.

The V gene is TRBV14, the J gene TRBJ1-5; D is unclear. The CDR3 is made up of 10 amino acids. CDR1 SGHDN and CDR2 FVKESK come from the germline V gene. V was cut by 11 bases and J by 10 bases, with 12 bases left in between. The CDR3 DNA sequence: TGTGCCCACGCGGGCCACCCCCAGCATTTT. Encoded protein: CAHAGHPQHF.

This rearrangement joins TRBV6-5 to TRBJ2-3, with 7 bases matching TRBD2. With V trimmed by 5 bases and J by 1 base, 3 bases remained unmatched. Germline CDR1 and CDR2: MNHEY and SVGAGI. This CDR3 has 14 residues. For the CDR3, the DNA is TGTGCCAGCAGTGCGGGAGAGGGCACAGATACGCAGTATTTT. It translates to CASSAGEGTDTQYF.

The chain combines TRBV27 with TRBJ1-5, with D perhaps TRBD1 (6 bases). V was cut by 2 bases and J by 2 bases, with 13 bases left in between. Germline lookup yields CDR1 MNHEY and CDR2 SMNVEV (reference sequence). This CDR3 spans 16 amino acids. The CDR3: CASSLAGASRNQPQHF. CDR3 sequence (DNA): TGTGCCAGCAGTTTAGCGGGGGCTTCTCGCAATCAGCCCCAGCATTTT.

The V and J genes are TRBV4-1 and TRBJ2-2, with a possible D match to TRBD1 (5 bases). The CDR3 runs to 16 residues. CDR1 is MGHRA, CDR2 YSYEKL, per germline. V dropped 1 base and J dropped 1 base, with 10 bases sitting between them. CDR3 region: CASSQGPTVNTGELFF. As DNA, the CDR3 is TGCGCCAGCAGCCAAGGGCCGACAGTGAACACCGGGGAGCTGTTTTTT.

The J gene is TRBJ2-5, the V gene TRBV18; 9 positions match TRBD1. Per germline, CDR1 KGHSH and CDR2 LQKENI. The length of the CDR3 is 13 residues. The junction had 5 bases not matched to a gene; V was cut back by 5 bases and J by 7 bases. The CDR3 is CASSRTGVVTQYF. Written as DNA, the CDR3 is TGTGCCAGCTCAAGGACAGGGGTGGTGACCCAGTACTTC.

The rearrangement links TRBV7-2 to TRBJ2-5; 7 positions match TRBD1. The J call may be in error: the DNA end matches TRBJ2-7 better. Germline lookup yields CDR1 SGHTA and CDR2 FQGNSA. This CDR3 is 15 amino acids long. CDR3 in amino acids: CASSFYLTTGLEQYF. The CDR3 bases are TGTGCCAGCAGCTTCTACCTTACGACAGGGCTCGAGCAGTACTTC.

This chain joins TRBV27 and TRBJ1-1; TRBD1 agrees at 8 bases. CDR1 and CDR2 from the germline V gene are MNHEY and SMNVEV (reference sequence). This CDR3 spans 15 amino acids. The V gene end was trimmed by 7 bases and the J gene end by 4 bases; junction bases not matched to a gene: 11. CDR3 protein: CASKWTGQTGTEAFF. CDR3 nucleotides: TGTGCCAGCAAATGGACAGGGCAGACAGGCACTGAAGCTTTCTTT.

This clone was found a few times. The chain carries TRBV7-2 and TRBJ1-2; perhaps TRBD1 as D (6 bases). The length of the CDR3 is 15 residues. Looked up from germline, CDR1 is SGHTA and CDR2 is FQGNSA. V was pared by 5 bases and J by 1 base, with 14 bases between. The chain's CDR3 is CASSLWTALNYGYTF. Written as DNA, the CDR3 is TGTGCCAGCAGCCTGTGGACAGCCCTTAACTATGGCTACACCTTC.

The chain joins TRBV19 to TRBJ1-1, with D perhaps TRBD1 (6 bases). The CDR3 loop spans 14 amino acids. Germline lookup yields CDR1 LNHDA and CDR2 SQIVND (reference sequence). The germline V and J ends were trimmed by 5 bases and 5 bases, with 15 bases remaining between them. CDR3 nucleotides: TGTGCCAGTAGTGCCTATCACAGGGAGACTGAAGCTTTCTTT. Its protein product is CASSAYHRETEAFF.

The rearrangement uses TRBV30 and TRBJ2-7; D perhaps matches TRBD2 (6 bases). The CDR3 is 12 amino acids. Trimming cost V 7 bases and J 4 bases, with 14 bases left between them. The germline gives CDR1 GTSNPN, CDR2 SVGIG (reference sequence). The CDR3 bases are TGTGCCTCGACCTGGGGGGAATACGAGCAGTACTTC. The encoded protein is CASTWGEYEQYF.

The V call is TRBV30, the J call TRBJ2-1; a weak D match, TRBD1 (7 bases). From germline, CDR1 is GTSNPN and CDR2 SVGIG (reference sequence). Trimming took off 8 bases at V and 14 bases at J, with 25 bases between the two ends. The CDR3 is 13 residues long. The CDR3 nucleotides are TGTGCCGGGGGACTCTCCGACAGGGAGAAGGAGTTCTTC. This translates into CAGGLSDREKEFF.

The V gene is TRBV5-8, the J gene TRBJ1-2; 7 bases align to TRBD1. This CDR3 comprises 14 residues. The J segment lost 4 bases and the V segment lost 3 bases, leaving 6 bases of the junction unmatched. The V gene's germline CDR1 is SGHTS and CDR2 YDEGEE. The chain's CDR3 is CASSSRQGRYGYTF. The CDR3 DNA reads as TGTGCCAGCAGCTCTAGACAGGGTCGCTATGGCTACACCTTC. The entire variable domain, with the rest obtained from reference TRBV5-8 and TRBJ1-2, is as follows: EAGVTQSPTHLIKTRGQQATLRCSPISGHTSVYWYQQALGLGLQFLLWYDEGEERNRGNFPPRFSGRQFPNYSSELNVNALELEDSALYLCASSSRQGRYGYTFGSGTRLTVV.

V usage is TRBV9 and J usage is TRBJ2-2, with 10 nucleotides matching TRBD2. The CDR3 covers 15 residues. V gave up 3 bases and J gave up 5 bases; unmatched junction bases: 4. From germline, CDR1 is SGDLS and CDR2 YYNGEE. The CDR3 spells CASSALAGVTGELFF. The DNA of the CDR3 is TGTGCCAGCAGCGCTCTAGCGGGAGTAACCGGGGAGCTGTTTTTT.

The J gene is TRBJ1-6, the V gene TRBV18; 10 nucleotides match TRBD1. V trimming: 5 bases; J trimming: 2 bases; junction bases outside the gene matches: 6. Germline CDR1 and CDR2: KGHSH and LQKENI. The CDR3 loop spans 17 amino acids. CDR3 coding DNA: TGTGCCAGCTCATCGAGGACAGGGGGTACCTATAATTCACCCCTCCACTTT. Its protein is CASSSRTGGTYNSPLHF.

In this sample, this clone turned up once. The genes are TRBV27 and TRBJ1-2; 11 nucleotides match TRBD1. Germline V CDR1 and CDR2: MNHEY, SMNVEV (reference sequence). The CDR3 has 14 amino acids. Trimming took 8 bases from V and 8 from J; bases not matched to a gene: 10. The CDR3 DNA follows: TGTGCCAGCCGAGTACGGACAGGGGGCTGGGGCTACACCTTC. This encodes CASRVRTGGWGYTF.

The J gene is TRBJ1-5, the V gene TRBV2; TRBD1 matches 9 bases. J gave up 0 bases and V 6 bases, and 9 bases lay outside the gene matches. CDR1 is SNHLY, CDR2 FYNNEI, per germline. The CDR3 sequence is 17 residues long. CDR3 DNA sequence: TGTGCCAGCAGGGACAGGGGCTCGGGAGATAGCAATCAGCCCCAGCATTTT. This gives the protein CASRDRGSGDSNQPQHF. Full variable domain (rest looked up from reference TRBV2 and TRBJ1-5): EPEVTQTPSHQVTQMGQEVILRCVPISNHLYFYWYRQILGQKVEFLVSFYNNEISEKSEIFDDQFSVERPDGSNFTLKIRSTKLEDSAMYFCASRDRGSGDSNQPQHFGDGTRLSIL.

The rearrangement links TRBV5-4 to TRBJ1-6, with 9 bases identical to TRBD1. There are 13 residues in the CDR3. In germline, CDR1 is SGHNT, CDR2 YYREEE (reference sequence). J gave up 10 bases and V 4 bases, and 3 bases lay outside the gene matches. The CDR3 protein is CASSRTGESPLHF. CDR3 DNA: TGTGCCAGCAGCCGGACAGGGGAGTCACCCCTCCACTTT.

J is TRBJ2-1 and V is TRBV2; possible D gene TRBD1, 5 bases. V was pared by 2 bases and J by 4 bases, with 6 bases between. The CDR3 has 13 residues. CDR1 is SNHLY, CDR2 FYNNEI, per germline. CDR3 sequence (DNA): TGTGCCAGCAGTGAAAGGGGTTACAATGAGCAGTTCTTC. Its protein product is CASSERGYNEQFF.

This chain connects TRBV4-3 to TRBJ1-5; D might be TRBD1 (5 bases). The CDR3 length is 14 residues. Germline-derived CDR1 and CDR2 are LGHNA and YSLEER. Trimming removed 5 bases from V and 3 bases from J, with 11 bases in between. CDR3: CASSNRQSNQPQHF. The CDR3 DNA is TGCGCCAGCAGCAACCGACAGTCCAATCAGCCCCAGCATTTT.

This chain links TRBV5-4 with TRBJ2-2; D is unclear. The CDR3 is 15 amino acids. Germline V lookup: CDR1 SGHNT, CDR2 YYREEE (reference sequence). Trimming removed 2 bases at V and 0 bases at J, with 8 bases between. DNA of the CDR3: TGTGCCAGCAGCTTCCCGGCGGCGAACACCGGGGAGCTGTTTTTT. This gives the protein CASSFPAANTGELFF.

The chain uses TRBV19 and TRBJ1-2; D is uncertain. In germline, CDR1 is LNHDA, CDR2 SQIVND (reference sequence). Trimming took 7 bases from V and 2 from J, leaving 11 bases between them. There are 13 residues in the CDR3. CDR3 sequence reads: CASMEAGNYGYTF. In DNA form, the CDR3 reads TGTGCCAGTATGGAGGCGGGGAACTATGGCTACACCTTC. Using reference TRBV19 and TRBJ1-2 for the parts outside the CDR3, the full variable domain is DGGITQSPKYLFRKEGQNVTLSCEQNLNHDAMYWYRQDPGQGLRLIYYSQIVNDFQKGDIAEGYSVSREKKESFPLTVTSAQKNPTAFYLCASMEAGNYGYTFGSGTRLTVV.